This T cell receptor beta chain was retrieved from a study of blood T cells in healthy people across ages. About the study: Template switching recovered approximately one barcoded beta molecule for every two T cells.

Trimming cost V 4 bases and J 5 bases, with 18 bases left between them. This CDR3 is 14 amino acids long. Germline V gene lookup returns CDR1 GTSNPN and CDR2 SVGIG (reference sequence). Together with a sample-barcoded 5' primer, a J-beta primer mix was included in a second PCR lasting roughly 7 to 11 cycles. Sequencing recovered at least 3 million CDR3-containing paired-end reads from each sample. MiXCR, run by TCRdb on the 5' RACE reads, gives a single entry per CDR3 protein. This sample has under 2 million distinct CDR3 sequences, with about 35% found just once. Isolated PBMCs totaled at least 6.5 million in each sample. The extraction recovered at least 6 micrograms of total RNA per sample.

The sequenced material came from blood. The V gene is TRBV30, the J gene TRBJ2-7, with D perhaps being TRBD1 or TRBD2 (5 bases each). This receptor was identified in a woman between 25 and 40 years old in good health. The CDR3 region has the DNA TGTGCCTGGACCCCCGGGACCGTCCCCCACGAGCAGTACTTC. Translating it yields CAWTPGTVPHEQYF.